The TCR beta chain under discussion was sequenced for a study of shared clonotypes between healthy human individuals. This CDR3 comprises 13 residues. V lost 7 bases and J lost 4, with 13 bases in between. Germline CDR1 reads SEHNR; CDR2 reads FQNEAQ (reference sequence). Libraries were prepared by immunoSEQ multiplex PCR; TCRdb keeps only in-frame clonotypes and omits some of them. Of approximately 1.1 million clones listed, approximately 80% are singletons. The receptor's source is a man in his late teens or twenties in good health. Some clones in this sample may be carry-over from other donors' samples. The chain links TRBV7-9 to TRBJ2-5; D is possibly TRBD1 or TRBD2 (5 bases each). Sequencing was done on a sample of memory CD4+ T cells from PBMCs. Subset described: CD45RA-negative fraction. The CDR3 nucleotides are TGTGCCAGCATCCCCGAGGGGAGAGAGACCCAGTACTTC. Amino acid sequence: CASIPEGRETQYF.